Following are 13 T cell receptor beta chains from one sample sequenced in a study of beta chain features in type 1 diabetes. Expressed TCRB transcripts were sequenced because the entire RNA isolate underwent reverse transcription. Sequencing used immunoSEQ multiplex PCR; TCRdb keeps in-frame clones, though not all of them. The sample holds 600,000 to 650,000 clones, around 16% seen once. Sequencing used naive CD4+ T cells from blood. The origin of the receptors is a man younger than 30 in good health.

This clone has more than one count but fewer than ten. V is TRBV28 and J is TRBJ1-2; D remains ambiguous. From germline, CDR1 is MDHEN and CDR2 SYDVKM. This CDR3 has 13 amino acids. Trimming pared 3 bases from V and 3 bases from J, leaving 8 bases between. The CDR3 loop is CASSFGRYYGYTF. Written as DNA, the CDR3 is TGTGCCAGCAGTTTTGGGCGATACTATGGCTACACCTTC.

Concerning this clone itself: This same CDR3 is encoded by further DNA sequences in the sample. V is TRBV5-1 and J is TRBJ2-7, with 8 bases identical to TRBD1. The CDR3 has 14 residues. The junction had 8 bases not matched to a gene; V was cut back by 5 bases and J by 4 bases. The germline gives CDR1 SGHRS, CDR2 YFSETQ. The DNA of the CDR3 is TGCGCCAGCAGTTTAGGACAGGGAAGTTACGAGCAGTACTTC. This gives the protein CASSLGQGSYEQYF.

This clone was recorded a few times. The rearrangement joins TRBV6-6 to TRBJ2-7, with TRBD2 identical over 11 bases. V lost 2 bases, J lost 3 bases, and 6 bases stayed unmatched. Per germline, CDR1 MNHNY and CDR2 SVGAGI (reference sequence). The CDR3 has 16 amino acids. CDR3 region: CASSYPSLAGDYEQYF. The CDR3 nucleotides are TGTGCCAGCAGTTACCCCTCACTAGCGGGGGACTACGAGCAGTACTTC.

This clone showed up just a few times. The CDR3 nucleotides read TGTGCCAGCAGCTCCCCGTGGGGGACCTTCGGTCAAGAGACCCAGTACTTC. Translating gives CASSSPWGTFGQETQYF. The chain is built from TRBV13 and TRBJ2-5; D could derive from TRBD1 or TRBD2 (5 bases each). Trimming stripped 4 bases from V and 2 bases from J, with 20 bases between. This CDR3 spans 17 amino acids. Germline CDR1 and CDR2: PRHDT and FYEKMQ (reference sequence).

This clone turned up a few times. This chain links TRBV9 with TRBJ1-1; D gene uncertain. V lost 4 bases to trimming and J lost 5 bases, with 9 bases between them. This CDR3 has 12 amino acids. In germline, CDR1 is SGDLS, CDR2 YYNGEE. Here the CDR3 reads CASSPFGTEAFF. CDR3 in DNA: TGTGCCAGCAGCCCATTTGGGACTGAAGCTTTCTTT. Full variable domain (missing parts from reference TRBV9 and TRBJ1-1): DSGVTQTPKHLITATGQRVTLRCSPRSGDLSVYWYQQSLDQGLQFLIQYYNGEERAKGNILERFSAQQFPDLHSELNLSSLELGDSALYFCASSPFGTEAFFGQGTRLTVV.

This chain joins TRBV28 and TRBJ2-2, with TRBD1 identical over 10 bases. V shed 10 bases, J shed 4 bases, and the junction held 6 bases outside the gene matches. Germline V gives CDR1 MDHEN, CDR2 SYDVKM. This CDR3 has 14 amino acids. The CDR3 coding sequence is TGTGCCACCCTAGACAGGGGGCTCACCGGGGAGCTGTTTTTT. Encoded protein: CATLDRGLTGELFF. The full variable domain, rest sourced from reference TRBV28 and TRBJ2-2, is DVKVTQSSRYLVKRTGEKVFLECVQDMDHENMFWYRQDPGLGLRLIYFSYDVKMKEKGDIPEGYSVSREKKERFSLILESASTNQTSMYLCATLDRGLTGELFFGEGSRLTVL.

The rearrangement uses TRBV13 and TRBJ2-1, with TRBD2 as a possible D gene (6 bases). Germline CDR1 is PRHDT and CDR2 is FYEKMQ (reference sequence). Trimming stripped 6 bases from V and 3 bases from J, with 27 bases between. The CDR3 contains 19 residues. The CDR3 region is CASRSGRAATRGSYNEQFF. The CDR3 DNA follows: TGTGCCAGCAGATCGGGAAGGGCCGCGACTAGAGGTAGCTACAATGAGCAGTTCTTC. Supplemented by reference TRBV13 and TRBJ2-1, the full variable domain reads AAGVIQSPRHLIKEKRETATLKCYPIPRHDTVYWYQQGPGQDPQFLISFYEKMQSDKGSIPDRFSAQQFSDYHSELNMSSLELGDSALYFCASRSGRAATRGSYNEQFFGPGTRLTVL.

This clone turned up a few times. This chain joins TRBV9 and TRBJ2-5; 9 bases align to TRBD2. CDR1 and CDR2 from the germline V gene are SGDLS and YYNGEE. Trimming cost V 0 bases and J 0 bases; bases outside gene matches: 6. The CDR3 loop spans 17 amino acids. The DNA of the CDR3 is TGTGCCAGCAGCGTAGCTTCGGCGGGGGGGCACCAAGAGACCCAGTACTTC. Residues: CASSVASAGGHQETQYF.

CDR3 nucleotide sequence: TGTGCCAGCAGCTCGACCCGGGGTACACTCTCTCTCTCTGGGGCCAACGTCCTGACTTTC. Amino acid sequence: CASSSTRGTLSLSGANVLTF. The rearrangement uses TRBV7-6 and TRBJ2-6; tentative D call: TRBD2 (5 bases). CDR3 size: 20 residues. Trimming took 4 bases from V and 0 from J, leaving 22 bases between them. In germline, CDR1 is SGHVS, CDR2 FNYEAQ.

This chain links TRBV5-1 with TRBJ2-5; D unresolved. Germline V gene sequence: CDR1 SGHRS, CDR2 YFSETQ. The germline V and J ends were trimmed by 1 base and 5 bases, with 12 bases remaining between them. The CDR3 runs 14 residues. The CDR3 sequence is CASSLSLIGETQYF. The CDR3 DNA follows: TGCGCCAGCAGCTTGAGTCTGATCGGGGAGACCCAGTACTTC.

This clone was counted between two and nine times. The chain recombines TRBV4-1 with TRBJ1-2; 8 positions agree with TRBD1. The germline gives CDR1 MGHRA, CDR2 YSYEKL. There are 14 residues in the CDR3. After removal of 10 bases from V and 7 bases from J, the junction contained 14 bases not matched to a gene. CDR3 amino acids: CATQQQRDRRGYTF. CDR3 coding DNA: TGCGCCACACAGCAGCAGAGGGACAGGCGTGGCTACACCTTC.

This clone occurred a few times. This sequence joins TRBV29-1 and TRBJ2-1, with TRBD2 matching over 16 bases. The junction had 12 bases not matched to a gene; V was cut back by 7 bases and J by 9 bases. Germline V gene lookup returns CDR1 SQVTM and CDR2 ANQGSEA. The CDR3 is made up of 16 amino acids. The CDR3 spells CSAVVGTSGRDGEQFF. The CDR3 DNA reads TGCAGCGCTGTAGTGGGGACTAGCGGGAGGGACGGTGAGCAGTTCTTC.

The sample holds a few counts of this clone. The chain couples TRBV9 to TRBJ1-2, with no clear D. The CDR3 is made up of 16 amino acids. V was trimmed by 0 bases and J by 4 bases, leaving 16 bases between them. Germline CDR1 SGDLS, CDR2 YYNGEE. CDR3 sequence reads: CASSVEVGPLGYGYTF. The CDR3 coding sequence is TGTGCCAGCAGCGTAGAGGTTGGGCCGCTTGGCTATGGCTACACCTTC.